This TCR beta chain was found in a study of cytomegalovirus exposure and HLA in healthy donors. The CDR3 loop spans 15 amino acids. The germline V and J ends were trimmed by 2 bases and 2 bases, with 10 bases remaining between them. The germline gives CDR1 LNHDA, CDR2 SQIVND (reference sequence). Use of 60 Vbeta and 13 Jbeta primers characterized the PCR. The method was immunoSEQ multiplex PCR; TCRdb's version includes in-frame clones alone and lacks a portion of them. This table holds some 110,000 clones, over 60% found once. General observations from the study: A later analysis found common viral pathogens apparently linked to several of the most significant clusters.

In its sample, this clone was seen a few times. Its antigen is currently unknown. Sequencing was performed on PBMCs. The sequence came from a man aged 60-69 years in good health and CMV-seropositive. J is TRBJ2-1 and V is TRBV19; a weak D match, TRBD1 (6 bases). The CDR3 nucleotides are TGTGCCAGTAGTATAACGACAGGCACCTACAATGAGCAGTTCTTC. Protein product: CASSITTGTYNEQFF. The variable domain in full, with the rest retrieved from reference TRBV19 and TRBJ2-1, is DGGITQSPKYLFRKEGQNVTLSCEQNLNHDAMYWYRQDPGQGLRLIYYSQIVNDFQKGDIAEGYSVSREKKESFPLTVTSAQKNPTAFYLCASSITTGTYNEQFFGPGTRLTVL.